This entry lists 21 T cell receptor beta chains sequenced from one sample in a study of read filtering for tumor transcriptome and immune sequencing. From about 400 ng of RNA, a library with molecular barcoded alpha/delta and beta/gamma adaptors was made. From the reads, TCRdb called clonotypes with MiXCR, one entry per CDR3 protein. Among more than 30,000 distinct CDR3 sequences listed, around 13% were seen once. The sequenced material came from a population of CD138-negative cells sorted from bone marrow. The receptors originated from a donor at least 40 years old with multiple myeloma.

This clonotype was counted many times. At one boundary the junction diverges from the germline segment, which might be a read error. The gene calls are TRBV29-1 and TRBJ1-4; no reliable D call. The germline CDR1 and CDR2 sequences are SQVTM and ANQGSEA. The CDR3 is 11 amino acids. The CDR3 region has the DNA TGCAGCTTTGAAGCTAATGAAAAACTGTTTTTT. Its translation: CSFEANEKLFF.

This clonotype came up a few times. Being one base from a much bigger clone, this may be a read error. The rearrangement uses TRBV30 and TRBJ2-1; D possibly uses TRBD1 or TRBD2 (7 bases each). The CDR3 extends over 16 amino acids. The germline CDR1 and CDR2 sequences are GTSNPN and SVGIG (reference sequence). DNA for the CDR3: TGTGCCTGGAGTTACAGCGGGACAGCTTTCTACAATGGGCAGTTCTTC. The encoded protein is CAWSYSGTAFYNGQFF.

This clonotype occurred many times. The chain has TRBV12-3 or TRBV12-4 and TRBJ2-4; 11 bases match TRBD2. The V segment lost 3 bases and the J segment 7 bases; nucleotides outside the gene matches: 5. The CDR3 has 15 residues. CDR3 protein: CASSFSGRAGNIQYF. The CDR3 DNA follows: TGTGCCAGCAGTTTTAGCGGGAGGGCCGGGAACATTCAGTACTTC.

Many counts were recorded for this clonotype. This CDR3 reads CASIGDNEQFF. CDR3 DNA: TGTGCCAGCATAGGGGACAATGAGCAGTTCTTC. The chain carries TRBV2 and TRBJ2-1; TRBD1 is a possible D gene (5 bases). CDR1 SNHLY and CDR2 FYNNEI come from the germline V gene. Trimming pared 7 bases from V and 5 bases from J, leaving 6 bases between. The CDR3 sequence is 11 residues long.

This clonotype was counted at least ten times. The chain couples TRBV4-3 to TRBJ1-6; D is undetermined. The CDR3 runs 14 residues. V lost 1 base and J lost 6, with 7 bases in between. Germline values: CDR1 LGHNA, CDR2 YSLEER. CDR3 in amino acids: CASSQVSSNSPLHF. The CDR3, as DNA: TGCGCCAGCAGCCAAGTGTCGAGTAATTCACCCCTCCACTTT.

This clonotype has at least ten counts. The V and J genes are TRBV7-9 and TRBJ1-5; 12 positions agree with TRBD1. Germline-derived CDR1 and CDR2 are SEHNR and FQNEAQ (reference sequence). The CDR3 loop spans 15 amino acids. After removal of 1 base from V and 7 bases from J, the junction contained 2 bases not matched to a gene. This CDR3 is CASSLGGTGGQPQHF. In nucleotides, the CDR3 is TGTGCCAGCAGCTTAGGGGGGACAGGGGGCCAGCCCCAGCATTTT.

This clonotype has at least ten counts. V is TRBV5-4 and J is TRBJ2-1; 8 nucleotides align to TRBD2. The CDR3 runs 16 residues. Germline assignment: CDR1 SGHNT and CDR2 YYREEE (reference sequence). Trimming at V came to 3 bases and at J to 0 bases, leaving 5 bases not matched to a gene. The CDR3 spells CASSSVREVSYNEQFF. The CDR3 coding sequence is TGTGCCAGCAGCTCGGTGCGGGAGGTCTCCTACAATGAGCAGTTCTTC.

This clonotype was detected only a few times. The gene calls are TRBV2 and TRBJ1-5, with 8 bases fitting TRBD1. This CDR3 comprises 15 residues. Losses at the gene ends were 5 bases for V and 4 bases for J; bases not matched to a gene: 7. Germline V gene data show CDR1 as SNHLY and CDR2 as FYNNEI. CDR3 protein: CASSRDRGGNQPQHF. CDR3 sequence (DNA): TGTGCCAGCAGTCGCGACAGGGGAGGGAATCAGCCCCAGCATTTT. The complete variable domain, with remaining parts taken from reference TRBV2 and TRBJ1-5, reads EPEVTQTPSHQVTQMGQEVILRCVPISNHLYFYWYRQILGQKVEFLVSFYNNEISEKSEIFDDQFSVERPDGSNFTLKIRSTKLEDSAMYFCASSRDRGGNQPQHFGDGTRLSIL.

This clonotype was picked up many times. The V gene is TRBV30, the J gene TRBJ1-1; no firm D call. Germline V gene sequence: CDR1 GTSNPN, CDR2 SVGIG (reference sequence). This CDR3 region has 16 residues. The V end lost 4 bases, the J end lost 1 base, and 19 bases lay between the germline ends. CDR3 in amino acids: CAWTRLSNSENTEAFF. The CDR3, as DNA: TGTGCCTGGACCAGACTCTCTAATTCCGAGAACACTGAAGCTTTCTTT.

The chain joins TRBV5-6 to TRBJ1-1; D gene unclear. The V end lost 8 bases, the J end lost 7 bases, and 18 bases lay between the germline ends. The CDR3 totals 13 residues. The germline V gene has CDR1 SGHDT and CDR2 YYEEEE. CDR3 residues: CASQPESTGEAFF. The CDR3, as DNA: TGTGCCAGTCAGCCAGAGTCGACCGGTGAAGCTTTCTTT.

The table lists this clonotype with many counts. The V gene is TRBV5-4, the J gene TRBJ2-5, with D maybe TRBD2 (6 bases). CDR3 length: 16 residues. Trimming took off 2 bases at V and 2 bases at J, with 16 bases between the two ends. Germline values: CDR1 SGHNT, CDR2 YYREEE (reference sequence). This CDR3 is CASSFGAGNLQETQYF. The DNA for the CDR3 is TGTGCCAGCAGCTTCGGTGCGGGGAATCTTCAAGAGACCCAGTACTTC.

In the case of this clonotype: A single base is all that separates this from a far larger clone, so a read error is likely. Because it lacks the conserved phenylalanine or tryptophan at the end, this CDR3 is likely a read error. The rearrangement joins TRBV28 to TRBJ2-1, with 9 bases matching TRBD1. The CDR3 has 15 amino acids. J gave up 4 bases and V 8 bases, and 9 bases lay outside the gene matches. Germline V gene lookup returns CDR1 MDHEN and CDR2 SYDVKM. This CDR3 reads CASGVQGASYNEQFS. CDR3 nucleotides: TGTGCCAGCGGCGTACAGGGGGCTTCTTACAATGAGCAGTTCTCC.

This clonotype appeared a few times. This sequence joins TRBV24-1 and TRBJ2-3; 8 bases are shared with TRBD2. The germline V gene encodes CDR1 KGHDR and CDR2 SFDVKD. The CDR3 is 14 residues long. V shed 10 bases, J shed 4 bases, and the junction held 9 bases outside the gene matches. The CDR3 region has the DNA TGTGCCACTGCCCAAAGCGGGAGAGCAGATACGCAGTATTTT. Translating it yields CATAQSGRADTQYF.

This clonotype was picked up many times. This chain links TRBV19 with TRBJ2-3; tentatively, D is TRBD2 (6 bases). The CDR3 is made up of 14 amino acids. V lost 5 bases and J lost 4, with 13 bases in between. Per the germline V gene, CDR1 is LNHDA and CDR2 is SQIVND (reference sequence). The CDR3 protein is CASSQSGVPDTQYF. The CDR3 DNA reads TGTGCCAGTAGTCAGTCGGGAGTCCCAGATACGCAGTATTTT.

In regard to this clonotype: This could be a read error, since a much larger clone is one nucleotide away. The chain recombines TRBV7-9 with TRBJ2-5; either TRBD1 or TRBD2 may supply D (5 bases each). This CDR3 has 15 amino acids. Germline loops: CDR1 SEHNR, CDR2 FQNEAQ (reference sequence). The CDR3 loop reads CASSLAGRDQGTQYF. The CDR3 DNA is TGTGCCAGCAGCTTAGCGGGCAGGGACCAAGGGACCCAGTACTTC.

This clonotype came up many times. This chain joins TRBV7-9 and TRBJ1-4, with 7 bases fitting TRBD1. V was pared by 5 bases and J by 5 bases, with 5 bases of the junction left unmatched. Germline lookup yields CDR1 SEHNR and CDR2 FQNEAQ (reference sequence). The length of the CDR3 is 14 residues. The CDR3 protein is CASSPGGKNEKLFF. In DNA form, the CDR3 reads TGTGCCAGCAGCCCAGGGGGGAAGAATGAAAAACTGTTTTTT. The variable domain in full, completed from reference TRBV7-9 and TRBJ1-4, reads DTGVSQNPRHKITKRGQNVTFRCDPISEHNRLYWYRQTLGQGPEFLTYFQNEAQLEKSRLLSDRFSAERPKGSFSTLEIQRTEQGDSAMYLCASSPGGKNEKLFFGSGTQLSVL.

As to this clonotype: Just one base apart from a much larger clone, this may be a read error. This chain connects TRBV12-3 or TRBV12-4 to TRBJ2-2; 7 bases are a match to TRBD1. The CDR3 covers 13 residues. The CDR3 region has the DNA TGTGCCAGCAGTTTATACAGGGGCGAGGAGCCGTTTTTT. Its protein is CASSLYRGEEPFF.

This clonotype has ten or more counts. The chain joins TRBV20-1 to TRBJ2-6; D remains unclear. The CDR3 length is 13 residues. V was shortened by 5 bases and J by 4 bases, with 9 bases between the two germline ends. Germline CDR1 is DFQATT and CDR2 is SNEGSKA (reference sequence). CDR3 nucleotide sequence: TGCAGTGCTCCCCCGTGGGGGGCCAACGTCCTGACTTTC. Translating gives CSAPPWGANVLTF.

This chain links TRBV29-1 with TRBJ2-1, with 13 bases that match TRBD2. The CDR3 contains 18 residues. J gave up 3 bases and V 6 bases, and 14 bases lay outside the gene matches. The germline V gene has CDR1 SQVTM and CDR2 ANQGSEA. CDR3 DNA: TGCAGCGTGCAGCCGGGACTAGCGGGATTATCGGTCTACAATGAGCAGTTCTTC. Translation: CSVQPGLAGLSVYNEQFF.

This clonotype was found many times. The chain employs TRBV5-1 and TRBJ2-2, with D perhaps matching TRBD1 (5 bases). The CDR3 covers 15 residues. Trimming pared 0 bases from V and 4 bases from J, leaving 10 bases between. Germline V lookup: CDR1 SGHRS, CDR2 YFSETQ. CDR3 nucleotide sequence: TGCGCCAGCAGCTTGGGATACAGGACCACCGGGGAGCTGTTTTTT. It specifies CASSLGYRTTGELFF.

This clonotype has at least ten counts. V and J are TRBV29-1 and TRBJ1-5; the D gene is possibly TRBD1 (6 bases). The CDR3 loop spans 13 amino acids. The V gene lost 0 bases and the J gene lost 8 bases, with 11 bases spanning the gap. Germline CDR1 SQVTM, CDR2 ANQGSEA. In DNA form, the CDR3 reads TGCAGCGTTGAAGATCAACAGGGAAAGCCCCAGCATTTT. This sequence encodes CSVEDQQGKPQHF.